What follows describes a single T cell receptor (beta chain). The data were obtained in a study of T cells in tuberculosis. Study context: T cells were selected with CD1B tetramers loaded with glucose monomycolate. IGRA-negative adolescents, IGRA-positive adolescents with latent tuberculosis and adults with active tuberculosis formed this South African cohort.

Germline CDR1 LGHNA, CDR2 YNFKEQ. The CDR3 sequence is 13 residues long. The V gene lost 4 bases and the J gene lost 3 bases, with 9 bases spanning the gap. The data were produced by immunoSEQ multiplex PCR, yet TCRdb's version contains in-frame clones alone and is incomplete. The table has 20,000 to 30,000 clones, roughly 95% seen once. The clonotype originates from a donor aged 10-29 years with latent tuberculosis or without tuberculosis infection. This rearrangement joins TRBV4-2 to TRBJ1-1; D perhaps matches TRBD1 (6 bases). The material sequenced was PBMCs. The CDR3 DNA is TGTGCCAGCAGCCGGGACATTTACACTGAAGCTTTCTTT. Translated: CASSRDIYTEAFF.